This T cell receptor (beta chain) was documented in a study of T-cell memory formation after mild COVID-19. Study-wide context: TCR clusters mostly belonged to single donors.

MiXCR, applied by TCRdb to the 5' RACE reads, yields one record per CDR3 protein. The repertoire consists of 400,000 or so distinct CDR3 sequences, with over 15% occurring once and the leading ten covering around 8.4%. Study-wide findings and caveats: Contracting CD8+ clones were enriched in EMRA, CD4+ mainly in CM and EM. Pre-infection memory carried some responding clones, suggesting that cross-reactive memory joined.

Per germline, CDR1 DFQATT and CDR2 SNEGSKA (reference sequence). With 6 bases clipped from V and 7 bases from J, the junction kept 10 bases outside the gene matches. This CDR3 is 14 amino acids long. As concerns this clonotype: The antigen is not known.

The sample taken for sequencing was PBMCs or a T cell subset sorted from them (not recorded which). This receptor was identified in an adult woman who had mild COVID-19 (a few samples of this study predate the infection). Cell type and time point are not known. The rearrangement uses TRBV20-1 and TRBJ2-1, with 9 bases identical to TRBD1. DNA for the CDR3: TGCAGTGCCTTCACAGGGGGCGCAAATAATGAGCAGTTCTTC. This codes for CSAFTGGANNEQFF.